Each of the 18 T cell receptor beta chains below was sequenced from the same sample in a study of blood T cell repertoires in COVID-19. Clones were sequenced by immunoSEQ multiplex PCR, and TCRdb holds only the in-frame ones, with some missing. The sample lists over 300,000 clones, 80% to 90% seen once, with about 6.8% in the top ten. Sample: peripheral blood. Receptors originate from a man younger than 35 who had recovered from COVID-19.

This clone was recorded once. The genes are TRBV6-5 and TRBJ2-2, with a weak D call TRBD1 (6 bases). Trimming removed 6 bases from V and 5 bases from J, with 16 bases in between. The CDR3 loop spans 15 amino acids. The germline gives CDR1 MNHEY, CDR2 SVGAGI. The CDR3 nucleotides read TGTGCCAGCAGCTTCGGGACACTTGGAACCGGGGAGCTGTTTTTT. Translation gives CASSFGTLGTGELFF.

This sequence joins TRBV7-8 and TRBJ2-4; 14 bases align to TRBD2. CDR3 length equals 18 residues. V lost 5 bases and J lost 0; bases outside the gene matches: 6. In germline, CDR1 is SGHVS, CDR2 FQNEAQ. CDR3 nucleotides: TGTGCCAGCAGCCGACTAGCGGGAGGGATCCTAGCCAAAAACATTCAGTACTTC. Translated, it gives CASSRLAGGILAKNIQYF.

The chain couples TRBV25-1 to TRBJ2-4; D gene ambiguous. V was cut by 3 bases and J by 10 bases, with 10 bases left in between. The CDR3 contains 12 residues. Germline V gene lookup returns CDR1 MGHDK and CDR2 SYGVNS. The chain's CDR3 is CASSDSGWIQYF. The DNA of the CDR3 is TGTGCCAGCAGTGACTCAGGATGGATTCAGTACTTC.

The chain joins TRBV14 to TRBJ2-5; tentative D call: TRBD2 (5 bases). The CDR3 is 12 residues long. Trimming shortened V by 1 base and J by 6 bases, and 6 bases separated the two germline ends. Germline V lookup: CDR1 SGHDN, CDR2 FVKESK. The CDR3 is CASSQVGKTQYF. DNA for the CDR3: TGTGCCAGCAGCCAAGTCGGGAAGACCCAGTACTTC.

Comments on this clone: The same CDR3 is also encoded by other DNA sequences in this sample. This chain joins TRBV30 and TRBJ1-1; D gene uncertain. Trimming cost V 0 bases and J 1 base, with 6 bases left between them. The CDR3 extends over 13 amino acids. Germline V CDR1 and CDR2: GTSNPN, SVGIG (reference sequence). CDR3 DNA sequence: TGTGCCTGGAGTGTAGCAGGGAACACTGAAGCTTTCTTT. Encoded protein: CAWSVAGNTEAFF.

This chain links TRBV6-2 or TRBV6-3 with TRBJ2-1; 9 positions match TRBD1. The CDR3 contains 13 residues. The V and J ends lost 5 bases and 14 bases, in that order; junction bases with no gene match: 10. Germline V gene lookup returns CDR1 MNHEY and CDR2 SVGEGT. This chain's CDR3 is CASSIEHRGREFF. CDR3 DNA: TGTGCCAGCAGTATAGAACACAGGGGGCGCGAGTTCTTC.

This clone appeared once. The chain couples TRBV24-1 to TRBJ2-1; a possible D gene is TRBD2 (5 bases). The CDR3 length is 13 residues. Germline values: CDR1 KGHDR, CDR2 SFDVKD. Between the trimmed V and J ends, which lost 6 bases and 8 bases, there was a span of 13 bases. CDR3 bases: TGTGCCACCAGTAGTTCAAGCGGCTATGAGCAGTTCTTC. It is translated as CATSSSSGYEQFF.

This clone came up a few times. This sequence joins TRBV7-9 and TRBJ1-6; TRBD1 aligns across 8 bases. With 5 bases clipped from V and 7 bases from J, the junction kept 4 bases outside the gene matches. There are 14 residues in the CDR3. The germline CDR1 and CDR2 sequences are SEHNR and FQNEAQ (reference sequence). CDR3 in DNA: TGTGCCAGCAGCGAGGACAGGGAGAATTCACCCCTCCACTTT. Its translation is CASSEDRENSPLHF.

V gene TRBV10-1 combines with J gene TRBJ2-5; D is ambiguous. Looked up from germline, CDR1 is WNHNN and CDR2 is SYGVQD (reference sequence). The V end was cut by 6 bases, the J end by 1 base, with 9 bases between. The CDR3 runs to 13 residues. The CDR3 here is CASSAQFQETQYF. The CDR3 bases are TGCGCCAGCAGCGCACAGTTCCAAGAGACCCAGTACTTC.

The rearrangement uses TRBV6-1 and TRBJ1-1; 9 positions match TRBD1. This CDR3 comprises 14 residues. The V gene end was trimmed by 2 bases and the J gene end by 8 bases; junction bases not matched to a gene: 6. Germline-derived CDR1 and CDR2 are MNHNS and SASEGT. The CDR3 DNA is TGTGCCAGCAGTGAACGGGGACAGGGAATGGAAGCTTTCTTT. This codes for CASSERGQGMEAFF.

The V call is TRBV19, the J call TRBJ2-2; 7 nucleotides line up with TRBD2. Germline assignment: CDR1 LNHDA and CDR2 SQIVND (reference sequence). The CDR3 runs to 15 residues. V trimming: 3 bases; J trimming: 1 base; junction bases outside the gene matches: 2. The CDR3 DNA follows: TGTGCCAGTAGTATGGGGGGGATGAACACCGGGGAGCTGTTTTTT. Its translation is CASSMGGMNTGELFF.

The CDR3, as DNA: TGTGCCAGCAGAACCGGGACAGAGAATGAAAAACTGTTTTTT. Protein: CASRTGTENEKLFF. The V and J genes are TRBV6-7 and TRBJ1-4; 7 nucleotides agree with TRBD1. TRBV6-7 is an ORF; its function is uncertain. V lost 6 bases, J lost 5 bases, and 6 bases stayed unmatched. The CDR3 is 14 amino acids.

V and J are TRBV15 and TRBJ1-1; D ambiguous. Germline V gene lookup returns CDR1 LNHNV and CDR2 YYDKDF (reference sequence). CDR3 length: 14 residues. The V gene lost 7 bases and the J gene lost 0 bases, with 12 bases spanning the gap. CDR3 residues: CATMAGYMNTEAFF. The CDR3, as DNA: TGTGCCACCATGGCAGGTTACATGAACACTGAAGCTTTCTTT.

V usage is TRBV24-1 and J usage is TRBJ2-7; 8 bases are shared with TRBD2. This CDR3 region has 15 residues. With V trimmed by 9 bases and J by 0 bases, 9 bases remained unmatched. The V gene's germline CDR1 is KGHDR and CDR2 SFDVKD. CDR3 loop: CATHLTGGFSYEQYF. The CDR3 DNA is TGTGCCACCCACTTAACGGGGGGGTTCTCCTACGAGCAGTACTTC.

There are a few counts of this clone. The rearrangement joins TRBV7-2 to TRBJ1-1; D is unclear. CDR3 length equals 13 residues. Germline V lookup: CDR1 SGHTA, CDR2 FQGNSA. V was cut by 2 bases and J by 4 bases, with 8 bases left in between. The CDR3 here is CASSLSSGTEAFF. The CDR3 DNA reads TGTGCCAGCAGCTTATCATCGGGCACTGAAGCTTTCTTT. The whole variable domain, remainder taken from reference TRBV7-2 and TRBJ1-1, is GAGVSQSPSNKVTEKGKDVELRCDPISGHTALYWYRQSLGQGLEFLIYFQGNSAPDKSGLPSDRFSAERTGGSVSTLTIQRTQQEDSAVYLCASSLSSGTEAFFGQGTRLTVV.

This clone was seen more than once but under ten times. CDR3 DNA: TGTGCCAGCAGCGTAGGTGAGGGAGGCAGAACTGGAAACACCATATATTTT. Encoded protein: CASSVGEGGRTGNTIYF. The rearrangement uses TRBV9 and TRBJ1-3; D uncertain. V lost 0 bases, J lost 2 bases, and 15 bases lay in between. CDR1 and CDR2 from the germline V gene are SGDLS and YYNGEE. The CDR3 is 17 amino acids.

This chain joins TRBV20-1 and TRBJ2-5, with D tentatively TRBD1 (5 bases). With 3 bases removed from V and 4 bases from J, the gap between germline ends came to 12 bases. This CDR3 is built from 13 residues. CDR1 is DFQATT and CDR2 is SNEGSKA in the germline V gene (reference sequence). This chain's CDR3 is CSASQGIRETQYF. Written as DNA, the CDR3 is TGCAGTGCTAGTCAGGGTATCAGAGAGACCCAGTACTTC.

The chain links TRBV24-1 to TRBJ1-1; possibly TRBD1 for D (5 bases). V was shortened by 7 bases and J by 7 bases, with 15 bases between the two germline ends. Germline V gene data show CDR1 as KGHDR and CDR2 as SFDVKD. The CDR3 is 13 amino acids. The CDR3 protein is CATRESVDSEAFF. The DNA of the CDR3 is TGTGCCACCAGGGAGAGCGTTGACAGTGAAGCTTTCTTT.